This TCR beta chain was retrieved from a study of OX40 agonist ivuxolimab in advanced cancers. Study background: Ivuxolimab, which is an agonistic anti-OX40 (CD134) antibody, was administered to the patients. Study-wide findings and caveats: Expanded peripheral T-cell antigen specificity went undetermined. Relative to CD4+ cells, CD8+ T cells on average had more expanded clones.

Systemic immunosuppression or a history of autoimmune disease excluded patients. Losses at the gene ends were 1 base for V and 3 bases for J; bases not matched to a gene: 4. CDR1 LNHDA and CDR2 SQIVND come from the germline V gene (reference sequence). The CDR3 sequence is 15 residues long. A word on this clone: Its target is unknown.

The data were produced by immunoSEQ multiplex PCR, yet TCRdb's version contains in-frame clones alone and is incomplete. The table includes approximately 50,000 clones, around 84% detected once. This clonotype was obtained from an adult with an advanced solid tumor such as melanoma, head and neck, liver or kidney cancer. The chain uses TRBV19 and TRBJ2-3, with TRBD1 identical over 7 bases. The sequencing used CD4+ or CD8+ T cells sorted from blood, collected in a trial of the OX40 agonist ivuxolimab. CDR3 in DNA: TGTGCCAGTAGTATAGGTAACAGGGGAACAGATACGCAGTATTTT. Residues: CASSIGNRGTDTQYF.